Following are 28 T cell receptor beta chains from one sample sequenced in a study of blood T cell repertoires in COVID-19. The table came from immunoSEQ multiplex PCR; TCRdb's copy has only in-frame clones and leaves some out. Of 250,000 to 350,000 clones listed, over 75% were seen once; the top ten hold more than 7.5%. The sequenced material came from peripheral blood. The source is a man between 18 and 29 years old with active or convalescent COVID-19.

V gene TRBV9 combines with J gene TRBJ2-7; TRBD2 aligns across 11 bases. The CDR3 spans 15 residues. V dropped 0 bases and J dropped 3; count of bases not matched to a gene: 2. CDR1 and CDR2 from the germline V gene are SGDLS and YYNGEE. CDR3 nucleotide sequence: TGTGCCAGCAGCGTAGGGGGGACTAGCGGCTACGAGCAGTACTTC. As protein: CASSVGGTSGYEQYF.

This clone was seen once. The chain employs TRBV9 and TRBJ2-7, with a tentative D call TRBD1 (6 bases). The CDR3 runs to 15 residues. Germline CDR1 and CDR2: SGDLS and YYNGEE. With 0 bases removed from V and 6 bases from J, the gap between germline ends came to 16 bases. The CDR3 spells CASSVAGGQGGEQYF. CDR3 nucleotide sequence: TGTGCCAGCAGCGTAGCTGGGGGCCAGGGTGGCGAGCAGTACTTC.

The rearrangement joins TRBV19 to TRBJ2-5, with D possibly TRBD1 on 6 matching bases. V was shortened by 4 bases and J by 1 base, with 13 bases between the two germline ends. The CDR3 runs 15 residues. From germline, CDR1 is LNHDA and CDR2 SQIVND (reference sequence). The CDR3 is CASSSRQVRQETQYF. The CDR3 DNA follows: TGTGCCAGTAGTAGCAGACAGGTTCGCCAAGAGACCCAGTACTTC.

The CDR3 loop is CASSGGPKNTEAFF. The DNA of the CDR3 is TGTGCCAGCTCGGGGGGGCCAAAGAACACTGAAGCTTTCTTT. This sequence joins TRBV18 and TRBJ1-1; D might be TRBD1 (6 bases). V was pared by 6 bases and J by 1 base, with 12 bases between. This CDR3 is 14 amino acids long. Germline lookup yields CDR1 KGHSH and CDR2 LQKENI. The full variable domain, in which reference TRBV18 and TRBJ1-1 provide the parts outside the CDR3, is NAGVMQNPRHLVRRRGQEARLRCSPMKGHSHVYWYRQLPEEGLKFMVYLQKENIIDESGMPKERFSAEFPKEGPSILRIQQVVRGDSAAYFCASSGGPKNTEAFFGQGTRLTVV.

The chain employs TRBV9 and TRBJ2-3; tentative D call: TRBD1 (5 bases). The germline V gene encodes CDR1 SGDLS and CDR2 YYNGEE. The CDR3 length is 15 residues. V lost 1 base, J lost 0 bases, and 9 bases lay in between. CDR3 sequence reads: CASSVTPGSTDTQYF. The CDR3 DNA reads TGTGCCAGCAGCGTAACCCCAGGGAGCACAGATACGCAGTATTTT.

In its sample, this clone was seen once. The rearrangement joins TRBV6-5 to TRBJ2-7; D unclear. CDR3 length: 16 residues. V lost 0 bases to trimming and J lost 0 bases, with 12 bases between them. CDR1 MNHEY and CDR2 SVGAGI come from the germline V gene. The CDR3 loop reads CASSYSTSTSSYEQYF. In DNA, the CDR3 is TGTGCCAGCAGTTACTCGACTTCCACCAGCTCCTACGAGCAGTACTTC.

The rearrangement joins TRBV5-6 to TRBJ2-2; D gene uncertain. Germline V lookup: CDR1 SGHDT, CDR2 YYEEEE. V lost 0 bases, J lost 7 bases, and 7 bases lay in between. The CDR3 length is 13 residues. CDR3 region: CASSLGEIGELFF. CDR3 bases: TGTGCCAGCAGCTTGGGAGAGATCGGGGAGCTGTTTTTT.

The J gene is TRBJ1-5, the V gene TRBV7-9, with 12 nucleotides matching TRBD1. The germline V gene encodes CDR1 SEHNR and CDR2 FQNEAQ (reference sequence). V dropped 5 bases and J dropped 0; count of bases not matched to a gene: 5. The CDR3 runs 17 residues. CDR3 sequence reads: CASSGTGGTYSNQPQHF. The CDR3 DNA follows: TGTGCCAGCAGCGGGACAGGGGGCACCTATAGCAATCAGCCCCAGCATTTT.

The V gene is TRBV6-5, the J gene TRBJ2-3; 9 positions match TRBD1. The CDR3 consists of 15 residues. The germline gives CDR1 MNHEY, CDR2 SVGAGI. J lost 7 bases, V lost 2 bases, and 7 bases had no gene match. CDR3 region: CASSYGTGMGYTQYF. CDR3 nucleotides: TGTGCCAGCAGTTACGGGACAGGGATGGGATATACGCAGTATTTT.

This clone was found a few times. The chain links TRBV7-9 to TRBJ1-5, with D hard to call. In germline, CDR1 is SEHNR, CDR2 FQNEAQ (reference sequence). CDR3 length: 14 amino acids. V was trimmed by 5 bases and J by 2 bases, leaving 10 bases between them. CDR3 sequence reads: CASSAAAGNQPQHF. The CDR3 DNA reads as TGTGCCAGCAGCGCCGCCGCGGGCAATCAGCCCCAGCATTTT.

The gene calls are TRBV6-1 and TRBJ1-2; TRBD1 agrees at 8 bases. CDR1 and CDR2 from the germline V gene are MNHNS and SASEGT. Trimming cost V 0 bases and J 4 bases; bases outside gene matches: 4. This CDR3 has 15 amino acids. DNA for the CDR3: TGTGCCAGCAGTGAAGCGGGCAGGGGGCCCTATGGCTACACCTTC. Its translation is CASSEAGRGPYGYTF.

The J gene is TRBJ1-1, the V gene TRBV6-1; D gene unclear. Germline loops: CDR1 MNHNS, CDR2 SASEGT. The V end lost 5 bases, the J end lost 4 bases, and 14 bases lay between the germline ends. The CDR3 runs to 14 residues. The CDR3 sequence is CASSYRPRGTEAFF. The CDR3 DNA is TGTGCCAGCAGTTATAGGCCGAGAGGCACTGAAGCTTTCTTT.

This clone was counted many times. The chain recombines TRBV5-5 with TRBJ1-1, with 9 positions matching TRBD1. The CDR3 spans 16 residues. The trim removed 2 bases at V and 4 bases at J, leaving 9 bases unmatched. Per germline, CDR1 SGHKS and CDR2 YYEKEE (reference sequence). The CDR3 reads CASSFHTDRGITEAFF. The CDR3 nucleotides are TGTGCCAGCAGCTTCCATACGGACAGGGGTATCACTGAAGCTTTCTTT.

The rearrangement joins TRBV4-1 to TRBJ2-3; D call uncertain. With 0 bases removed from V and 7 bases from J, the gap between germline ends came to 11 bases. Per germline, CDR1 MGHRA and CDR2 YSYEKL. This CDR3 is 14 amino acids long. CDR3 in DNA: TGCGCCAGCAGCCAAGACAGGCTACGCCATACGCAGTATTTT. It encodes CASSQDRLRHTQYF.

The V call is TRBV18, the J call TRBJ2-7; TRBD1 might be the D (6 bases). Germline CDR1 and CDR2: KGHSH and LQKENI. The CDR3 runs 15 residues. Between the trimmed V and J ends, which lost 5 bases and 0 bases, there was a span of 14 bases. CDR3 sequence: CASSGPGHGSYEQYF. DNA for the CDR3: TGTGCCAGCTCAGGTCCGGGACACGGCTCCTACGAGCAGTACTTC.

V and J are TRBV7-8 and TRBJ1-2; 11 bases agree with TRBD1. The CDR3 has 16 amino acids. Per germline, CDR1 SGHVS and CDR2 FQNEAQ. Trimming removed 4 bases from V and 4 bases from J; junction bases left unmatched: 8. Here the CDR3 DNA reads TGTGCCAGCAGCTCCGGACAGGGGGCTCTTGCCTATGGCTACACCTTC. This translates into CASSSGQGALAYGYTF.

The rearrangement links TRBV27 to TRBJ2-7; 10 positions agree with TRBD2. The germline V gene has CDR1 MNHEY and CDR2 SMNVEV (reference sequence). Germline trimming cut 6 bases from V and 2 bases from J; bases unmatched to any gene: 4. The CDR3 sequence is 14 residues long. The CDR3 sequence: CASRPGLATYEQYF. DNA of the CDR3: TGTGCCAGCAGGCCGGGACTAGCGACCTACGAGCAGTACTTC.

The chain carries TRBV9 and TRBJ1-2; D is uncertain. Germline CDR1 reads SGDLS; CDR2 reads YYNGEE. This CDR3 region has 13 residues. V was pared by 3 bases and J by 6 bases, with 12 bases between. The CDR3 loop is CASSGLSYDGYTF. In DNA, the CDR3 is TGTGCCAGCAGCGGACTCAGTTACGATGGCTACACCTTC.

This clone was recorded a few times. This sequence joins TRBV4-3 and TRBJ1-3; maybe TRBD1 (5 bases). V lost 3 bases, J lost 4 bases, and 16 bases lay in between. This CDR3 has 16 residues. The V gene's germline CDR1 is LGHNA and CDR2 YSLEER. The CDR3 sequence is CASSQERGRGGNTIYF. CDR3 in DNA: TGCGCCAGCAGCCAGGAGAGAGGTCGGGGGGGAAACACCATATATTTT.

This chain connects TRBV7-9 to TRBJ1-2; tentatively, D is TRBD1 (5 bases). V lost 5 bases to trimming and J lost 5 bases, with 12 bases between them. Germline V gene sequence: CDR1 SEHNR, CDR2 FQNEAQ (reference sequence). The CDR3 has 13 amino acids. The CDR3 DNA is TGTGCCAGCAGCACCAGTGACAGATATGGCTACACCTTC. Amino acids: CASSTSDRYGYTF. Together with reference TRBV7-9 and TRBJ1-2, the CDR3 gives the full variable domain: DTGVSQNPRHKITKRGQNVTFRCDPISEHNRLYWYRQTLGQGPEFLTYFQNEAQLEKSRLLSDRFSAERPKGSFSTLEIQRTEQGDSAMYLCASSTSDRYGYTFGSGTRLTVV.

The chain couples TRBV3-1 (or the pseudogene TRBV3-2) to TRBJ1-1; D unclear. V gave up 4 bases and J gave up 3 bases, with 12 bases separating them. CDR1 LGHDT and CDR2 YNNKEL come from the germline V gene (reference sequence). CDR3 length: 14 amino acids. CDR3: CASSRSGRDTEAFF. Here the CDR3 DNA reads TGTGCCAGCAGCCGATCTGGGAGGGACACTGAAGCTTTCTTT.

The V call is TRBV4-1, the J call TRBJ1-1; 8 positions agree with TRBD1. Germline assignment: CDR1 MGHRA and CDR2 YSYEKL. Losses at the gene ends were 2 bases for V and 2 bases for J; bases not matched to a gene: 1. This CDR3 has 14 amino acids. DNA for the CDR3: TGCGCCAGCAGCCAACAGGGGGCAAACACTGAAGCTTTCTTT. Its protein product is CASSQQGANTEAFF.

This clone occurred once. This rearrangement joins TRBV19 to TRBJ1-2; 8 nucleotides line up with TRBD1. Germline V CDR1 and CDR2: LNHDA, SQIVND (reference sequence). With V trimmed by 6 bases and J by 8 bases, 11 bases remained unmatched. The CDR3 sequence is 14 residues long. The CDR3 here is CASSLSQGAQGYTF. The CDR3 DNA is TGTGCCAGTAGCCTCTCGCAGGGGGCACAAGGCTACACCTTC.

This clone was counted a few times. The chain uses TRBV7-8 and TRBJ2-5, with 7 bases matching TRBD2. The CDR3 has 17 residues. V was pared by 1 base and J by 2 bases, with 10 bases of the junction left unmatched. Germline V lookup: CDR1 SGHVS, CDR2 FQNEAQ. CDR3 bases: TGTGCCAGCAGCTTAGGACTAGCAGTGCCCCGGCAAGAGACCCAGTACTTC. Translation: CASSLGLAVPRQETQYF.

This chain uses TRBV2 with TRBJ2-4; 7 bases are a match to TRBD2. Unmatched junction bases numbered 4, after V lost 3 bases and J lost 5 bases. The CDR3 runs to 14 residues. Germline V gene sequence: CDR1 SNHLY, CDR2 FYNNEI. The CDR3 nucleotides are TGTGCCAGCAGTGAGGGCGGGGGTCAAAACATTCAGTACTTC. Translating it yields CASSEGGGQNIQYF.

The V call is TRBV10-3, the J call TRBJ1-3; 9 positions agree with TRBD1. From germline, CDR1 is ENHRY and CDR2 SYGVKD. The length of the CDR3 is 14 residues. The ends lost 6 bases at V and 4 bases at J; junction bases unmatched: 4. Written as DNA, the CDR3 is TGTGCCATCAGCCGGACAGGGGAGGGAAACACCATATATTTT. Protein product: CAISRTGEGNTIYF.

The rearrangement links TRBV25-1 to TRBJ2-7; 10 bases line up with TRBD1. The CDR3 is made up of 15 amino acids. Germline V gene lookup returns CDR1 MGHDK and CDR2 SYGVNS. With V trimmed by 4 bases and J by 4 bases, 7 bases remained unmatched. For the CDR3, the DNA is TGTGCCAGCAGTGGTGGGGGGACAGGGGATTACGAGCAGTACTTC. Its protein is CASSGGGTGDYEQYF.

This clone has a single count. V usage is TRBV13 and J usage is TRBJ2-1, with 7 bases lining up with TRBD2. Germline lookup yields CDR1 PRHDT and CDR2 FYEKMQ (reference sequence). The trim removed 3 bases at V and 4 bases at J, leaving 12 bases unmatched. The CDR3 has 17 amino acids. CDR3 region: CASSFIDIGTTYNEQFF. CDR3 sequence (DNA): TGTGCCAGCAGCTTTATCGATATAGGGACTACATACAATGAGCAGTTCTTC.